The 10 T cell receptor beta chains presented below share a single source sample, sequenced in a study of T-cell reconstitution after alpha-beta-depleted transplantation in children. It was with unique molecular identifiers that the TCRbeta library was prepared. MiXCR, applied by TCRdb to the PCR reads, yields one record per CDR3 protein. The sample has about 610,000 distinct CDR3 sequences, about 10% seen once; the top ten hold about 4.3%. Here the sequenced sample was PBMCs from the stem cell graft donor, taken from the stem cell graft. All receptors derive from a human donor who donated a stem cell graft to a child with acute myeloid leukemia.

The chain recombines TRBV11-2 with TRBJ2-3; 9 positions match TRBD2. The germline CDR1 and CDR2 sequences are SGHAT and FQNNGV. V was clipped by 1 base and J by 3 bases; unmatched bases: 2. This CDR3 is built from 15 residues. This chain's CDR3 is CASSLGGRETDTQYF. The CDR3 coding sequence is TGTGCCAGCAGCTTAGGCGGGAGGGAAACAGATACGCAGTATTTT.

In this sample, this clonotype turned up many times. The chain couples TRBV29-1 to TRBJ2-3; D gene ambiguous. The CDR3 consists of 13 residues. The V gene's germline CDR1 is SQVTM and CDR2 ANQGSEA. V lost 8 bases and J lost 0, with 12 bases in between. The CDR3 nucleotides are TGCAGCACCAGTCGCCTGAGCACAGATACGCAGTATTTT. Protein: CSTSRLSTDTQYF.

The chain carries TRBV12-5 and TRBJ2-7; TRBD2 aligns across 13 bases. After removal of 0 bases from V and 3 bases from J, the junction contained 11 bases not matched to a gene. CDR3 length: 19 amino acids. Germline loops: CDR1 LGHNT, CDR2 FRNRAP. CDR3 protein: CASGLVRTSGRAPRYEQYF. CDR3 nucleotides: TGTGCTAGTGGTTTGGTACGTACTAGCGGGAGGGCCCCTCGCTACGAGCAGTACTTC. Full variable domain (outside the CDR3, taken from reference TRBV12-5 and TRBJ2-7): DARVTQTPRHKVTEMGQEVTMRCQPILGHNTVFWYRQTMMQGLELLAYFRNRAPLDDSGMPKDRFSAEMPDATLATLKIQPSEPRDSAVYFCASGLVRTSGRAPRYEQYFGPGTRLTVT.

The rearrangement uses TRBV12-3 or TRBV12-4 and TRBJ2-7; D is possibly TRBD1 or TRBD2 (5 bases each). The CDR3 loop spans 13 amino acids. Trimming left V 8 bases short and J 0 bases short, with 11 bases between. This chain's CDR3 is CASGPGPSYEQYF. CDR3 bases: TGTGCCAGCGGCCCGGGGCCCTCCTACGAGCAGTACTTC.

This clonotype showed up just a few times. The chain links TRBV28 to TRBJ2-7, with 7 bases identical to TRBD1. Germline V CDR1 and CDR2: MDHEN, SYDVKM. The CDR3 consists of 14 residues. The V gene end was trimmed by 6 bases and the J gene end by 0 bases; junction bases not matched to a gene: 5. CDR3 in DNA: TGTGCCAGCAGGCTGACAGGGTTCTCCTACGAGCAGTACTTC. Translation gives CASRLTGFSYEQYF.

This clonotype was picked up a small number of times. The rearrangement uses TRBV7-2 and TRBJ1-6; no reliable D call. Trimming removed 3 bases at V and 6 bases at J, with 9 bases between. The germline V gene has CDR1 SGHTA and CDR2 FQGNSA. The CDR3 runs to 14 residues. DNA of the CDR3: TGTGCCAGCAGCTTGGTCACAGCTAATTCACCCCTCCACTTT. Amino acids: CASSLVTANSPLHF. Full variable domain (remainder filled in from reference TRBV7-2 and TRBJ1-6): GAGVSQSPSNKVTEKGKDVELRCDPISGHTALYWYRQSLGQGLEFLIYFQGNSAPDKSGLPSDRFSAERTGGSVSTLTIQRTQQEDSAVYLCASSLVTANSPLHFGNGTRLTVT.

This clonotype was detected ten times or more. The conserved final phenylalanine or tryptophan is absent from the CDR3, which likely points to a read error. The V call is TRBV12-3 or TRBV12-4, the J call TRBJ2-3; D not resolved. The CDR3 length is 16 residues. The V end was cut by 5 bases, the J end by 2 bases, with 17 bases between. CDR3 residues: CASSGDSGGTTDTQYL. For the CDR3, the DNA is TGTGCCAGCAGTGGGGATTCGGGCGGTACCACAGATACGCAGTATCTT.

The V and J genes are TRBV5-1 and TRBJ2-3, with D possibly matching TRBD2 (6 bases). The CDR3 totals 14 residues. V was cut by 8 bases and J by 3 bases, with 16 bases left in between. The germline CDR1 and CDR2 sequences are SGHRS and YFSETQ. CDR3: CASSWGLTTDTQYF. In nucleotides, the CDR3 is TGCGCCAGTTCTTGGGGACTCACAACAGATACGCAGTATTTT.

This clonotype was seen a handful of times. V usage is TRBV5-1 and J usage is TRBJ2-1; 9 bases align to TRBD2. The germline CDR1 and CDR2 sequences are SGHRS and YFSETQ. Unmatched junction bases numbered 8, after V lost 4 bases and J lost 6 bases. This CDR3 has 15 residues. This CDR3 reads CASSISGSETNEQFF. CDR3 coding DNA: TGCGCCAGCAGCATTAGCGGGAGTGAGACCAATGAGCAGTTCTTC.

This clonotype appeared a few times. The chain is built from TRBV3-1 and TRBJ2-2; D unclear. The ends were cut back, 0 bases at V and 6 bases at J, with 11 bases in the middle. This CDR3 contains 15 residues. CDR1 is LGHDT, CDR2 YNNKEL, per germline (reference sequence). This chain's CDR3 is CASSQDSGWPGELFF. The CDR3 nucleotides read TGTGCCAGCAGCCAAGATTCAGGTTGGCCCGGGGAGCTGTTTTTT.